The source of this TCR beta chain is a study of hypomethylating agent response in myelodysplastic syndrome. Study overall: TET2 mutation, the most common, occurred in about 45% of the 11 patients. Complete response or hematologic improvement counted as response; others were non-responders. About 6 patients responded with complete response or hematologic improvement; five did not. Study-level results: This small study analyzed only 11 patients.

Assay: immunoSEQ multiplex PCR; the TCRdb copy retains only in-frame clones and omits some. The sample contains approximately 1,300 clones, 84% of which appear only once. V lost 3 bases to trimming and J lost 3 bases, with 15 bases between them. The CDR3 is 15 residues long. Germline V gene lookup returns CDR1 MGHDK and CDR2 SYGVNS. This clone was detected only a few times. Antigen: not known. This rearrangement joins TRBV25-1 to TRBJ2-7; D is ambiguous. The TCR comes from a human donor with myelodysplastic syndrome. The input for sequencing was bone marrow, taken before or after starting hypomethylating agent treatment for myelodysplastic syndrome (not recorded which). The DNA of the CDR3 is TGTGCCAGCAGTGAGCCCGCTCAAGGGTTCTACGAGCAGTACTTC. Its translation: CASSEPAQGFYEQYF.